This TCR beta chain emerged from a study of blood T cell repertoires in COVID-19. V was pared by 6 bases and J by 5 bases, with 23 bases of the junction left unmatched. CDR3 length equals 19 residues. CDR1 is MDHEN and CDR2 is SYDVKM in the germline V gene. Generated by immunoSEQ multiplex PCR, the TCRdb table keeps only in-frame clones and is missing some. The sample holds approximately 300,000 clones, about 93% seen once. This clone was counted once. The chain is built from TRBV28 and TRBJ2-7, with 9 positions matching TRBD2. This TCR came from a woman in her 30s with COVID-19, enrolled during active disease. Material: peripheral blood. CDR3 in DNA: TGTGCCAGCAGAATAGACCCCTCGTCACTGGTAGCGGGAGTCGACGAGCAGTACTTC. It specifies CASRIDPSSLVAGVDEQYF.